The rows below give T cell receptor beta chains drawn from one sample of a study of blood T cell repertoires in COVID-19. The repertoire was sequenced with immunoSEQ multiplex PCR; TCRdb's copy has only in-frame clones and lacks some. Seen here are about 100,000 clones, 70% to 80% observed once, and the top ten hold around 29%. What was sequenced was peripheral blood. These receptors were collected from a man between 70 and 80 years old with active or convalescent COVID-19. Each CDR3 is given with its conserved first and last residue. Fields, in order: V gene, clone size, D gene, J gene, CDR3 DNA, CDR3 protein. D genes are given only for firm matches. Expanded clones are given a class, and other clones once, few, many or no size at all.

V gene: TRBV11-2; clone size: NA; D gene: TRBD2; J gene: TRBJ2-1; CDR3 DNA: TGTGCCAGCAGCTCATTAGCGGGAGCCCCTTACAATGAGCAGTTCTTC; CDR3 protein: CASSSLAGAPYNEQFF
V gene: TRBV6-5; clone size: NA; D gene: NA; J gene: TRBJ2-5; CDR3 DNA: TGTGCCAGCAGTTACCTAGAGACCCAGTACTTC; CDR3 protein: CASSYLETQYF
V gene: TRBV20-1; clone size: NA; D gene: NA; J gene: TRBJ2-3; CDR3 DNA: TGCAGTGCGAGGGTGGAGGATACGCAGTATTTT; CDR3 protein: CSARVEDTQYF
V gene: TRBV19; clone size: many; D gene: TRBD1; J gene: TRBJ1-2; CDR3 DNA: TGTGCCAGTACAAACATTCCACCGGGACAGAAATACTATGGCTACACCTTC; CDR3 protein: CASTNIPPGQKYYGYTF
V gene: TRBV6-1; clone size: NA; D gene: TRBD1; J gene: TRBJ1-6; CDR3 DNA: TGTGCCAGCAGTGCCTCTCCGGGACAGGGCCCCTATAATTCACCCCTCCACTTT; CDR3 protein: CASSASPGQGPYNSPLHF
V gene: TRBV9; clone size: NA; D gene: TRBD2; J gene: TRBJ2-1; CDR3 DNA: TGTGCCAGCAGCCCTCAGGAGGGACTAGCGGCGAGCTCCTACAATGAGCAGTTCTTC; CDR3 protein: CASSPQEGLAASSYNEQFF
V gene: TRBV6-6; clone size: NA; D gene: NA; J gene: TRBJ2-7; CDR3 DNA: TGTGCCAGCAGTCACACCGATTCACCTTACGGGACACCGACCGTATACGAGCAGTACTTC; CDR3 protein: CASSHTDSPYGTPTVYEQYF
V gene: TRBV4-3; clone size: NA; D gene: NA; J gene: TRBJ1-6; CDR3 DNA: TGCGCCAGCAGCCAAGAACCAGGGAAAGGTTCACCCCTCCACTTT; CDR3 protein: CASSQEPGKGSPLHF
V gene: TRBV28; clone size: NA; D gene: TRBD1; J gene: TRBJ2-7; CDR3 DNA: TGTGCCAGCAGTCCAGCCTCCCTCAGGACAGGGCAGGCCTACGAGCAGTACTTC; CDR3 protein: CASSPASLRTGQAYEQYF
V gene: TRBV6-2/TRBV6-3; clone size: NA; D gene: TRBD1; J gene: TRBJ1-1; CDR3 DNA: TGTGCCAGCAGTTACACCCTGGACAGGGGGACTGAAGCTTTCTTT; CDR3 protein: CASSYTLDRGTEAFF
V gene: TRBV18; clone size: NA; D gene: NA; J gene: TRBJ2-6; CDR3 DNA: TGTGCCAGCTCACCACTTATTGTCCTAGAGGGATCCCTTACTTTC; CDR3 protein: CASSPLIVLEGSLTF
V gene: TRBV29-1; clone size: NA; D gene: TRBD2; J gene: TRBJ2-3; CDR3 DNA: TGCAGCGTTGATGGAGGGCGGGAGCCAGATACGCAGTATTTT; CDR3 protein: CSVDGGREPDTQYF
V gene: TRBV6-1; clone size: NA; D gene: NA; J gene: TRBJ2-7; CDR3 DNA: TGTGCCAGCAGTGAAGGGGGGCAGGGACCCTACGAGCAGTACTTC; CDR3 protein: CASSEGGQGPYEQYF
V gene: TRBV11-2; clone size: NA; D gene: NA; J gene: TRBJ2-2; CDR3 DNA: TGTGCCAGCAGCTCCCCGCCCTACAGAGCTCCCGTCACCGGGGAGCTGTTTTTT; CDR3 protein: CASSSPPYRAPVTGELFF
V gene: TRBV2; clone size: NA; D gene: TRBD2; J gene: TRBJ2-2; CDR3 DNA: TGTGCCAGCAGTGAAGCGCGGGAGGAATTGGACGGGGAGCTGTTTTTT; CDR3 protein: CASSEAREELDGELFF
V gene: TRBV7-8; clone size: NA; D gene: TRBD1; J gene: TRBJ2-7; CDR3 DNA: TGTGCCAGCAGCTGGGACAGCTACCGTATCTACGAGCAGTACTTC; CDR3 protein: CASSWDSYRIYEQYF
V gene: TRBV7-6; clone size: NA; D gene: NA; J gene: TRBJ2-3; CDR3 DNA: TGTGCCAGCAGCTCACACCGTGGGGGCTCTAGCACAGATACGCAGTATTTT; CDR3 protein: CASSSHRGGSSTDTQYF
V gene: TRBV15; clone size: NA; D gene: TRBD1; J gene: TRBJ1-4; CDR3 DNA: TGTGCCACCAGCAAAGACAGGGGGCGGGGTAGTGAAAAACTGTTTTTT; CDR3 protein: CATSKDRGRGSEKLFF
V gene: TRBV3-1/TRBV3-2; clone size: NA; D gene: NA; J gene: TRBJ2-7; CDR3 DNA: TGTGCCAGCAGCCAAGTACGAGGGAGGTACGAGCAGTACTTC; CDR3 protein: CASSQVRGRYEQYF
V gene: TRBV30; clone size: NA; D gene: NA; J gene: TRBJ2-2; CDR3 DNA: TGTGCCTGGACCAGGGACACCTTTGGAACCGGGGAGCTGTTTTTT; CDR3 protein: CAWTRDTFGTGELFF
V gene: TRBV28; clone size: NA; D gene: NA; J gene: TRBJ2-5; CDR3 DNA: TGTGCCAGCCTGGGAGAGGGCCAAAGGACCCAGTACTTC; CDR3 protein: CASLGEGQRTQYF
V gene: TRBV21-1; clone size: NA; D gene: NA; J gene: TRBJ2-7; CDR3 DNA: TGTGCCAGCAGCTCCTGGGAGGTGTCCTACGAGCAGTACTTC; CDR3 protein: CASSSWEVSYEQYF
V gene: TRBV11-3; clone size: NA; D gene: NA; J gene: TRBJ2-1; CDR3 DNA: TGTGCCAGCAGCTTATCCCATTTTAATGAGCAGTTCTTC; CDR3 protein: CASSLSHFNEQFF
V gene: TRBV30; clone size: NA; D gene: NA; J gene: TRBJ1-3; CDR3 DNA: TGTGCCTGGAGCGGCCCCCCAGAGGGAACTGGAAACACCATATATTTT; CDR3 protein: CAWSGPPEGTGNTIYF
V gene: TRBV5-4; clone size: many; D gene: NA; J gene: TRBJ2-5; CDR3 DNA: TGTGCCAGCAGCTTGGGGACAATCCAAGAGACCCAGTACTTC; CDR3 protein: CASSLGTIQETQYF
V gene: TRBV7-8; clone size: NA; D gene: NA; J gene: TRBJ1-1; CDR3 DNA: TGTGCCAGCAGCTCACAGGGACTAAACACTGAAGCTTTCTTT; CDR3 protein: CASSSQGLNTEAFF
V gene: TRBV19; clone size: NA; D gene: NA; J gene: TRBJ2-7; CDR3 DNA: TGTGCCAGTAGTCCCTACTCCGGGGGTTTTTACGAGCAGTACTTC; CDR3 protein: CASSPYSGGFYEQYF
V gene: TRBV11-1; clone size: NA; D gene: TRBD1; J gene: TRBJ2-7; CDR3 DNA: TGTGCCAGCAGCTTATTGGGGACAGACTACGAGCAGTACTTC; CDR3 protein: CASSLLGTDYEQYF
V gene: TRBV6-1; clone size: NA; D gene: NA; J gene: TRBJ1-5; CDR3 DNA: TGTGCCAGCAGTGAAGTCGGGGGGACACATTATAGCAATCAGCCCCAGCATTTT; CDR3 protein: CASSEVGGTHYSNQPQHF
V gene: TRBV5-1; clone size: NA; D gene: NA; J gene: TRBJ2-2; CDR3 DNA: TGCGCCAGCAGCTTGGACTCGTGGACCGGGGAGCTGTTTTTT; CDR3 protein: CASSLDSWTGELFF
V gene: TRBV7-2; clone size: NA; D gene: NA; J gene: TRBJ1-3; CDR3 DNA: TGTGCCAGCAGCGCGGGGACCTCTGGAAACACCATATATTTT; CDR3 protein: CASSAGTSGNTIYF
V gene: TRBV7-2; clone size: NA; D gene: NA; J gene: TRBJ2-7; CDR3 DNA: TGTGCCAGCAGCTTACAGGTTGGGAGGGAGCAGTACTTC; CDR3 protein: CASSLQVGREQYF
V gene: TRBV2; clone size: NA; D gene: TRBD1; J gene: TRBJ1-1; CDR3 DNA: TGTGCCGGGAACCGGGACAGGGCCACTGAAGCTTTCTTT; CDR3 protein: CAGNRDRATEAFF
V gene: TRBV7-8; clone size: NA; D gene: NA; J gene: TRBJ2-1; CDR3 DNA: TGTGCCAGCAGCTTGGGGGACAGGGGGGATAGCGGGAGGGCCTACAATGAGCAGTTCTTC; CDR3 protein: CASSLGDRGDSGRAYNEQFF
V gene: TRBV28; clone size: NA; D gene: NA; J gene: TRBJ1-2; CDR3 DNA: TGTGCCAGCAGTTTCGGCGGGGTGGATGGCTACACCTTC; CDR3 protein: CASSFGGVDGYTF
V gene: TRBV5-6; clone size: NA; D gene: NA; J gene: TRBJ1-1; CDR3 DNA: TGTGCCAGCAGCCAAGGGGGTGGAACTGAAGCTTTCTTT; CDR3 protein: CASSQGGGTEAFF
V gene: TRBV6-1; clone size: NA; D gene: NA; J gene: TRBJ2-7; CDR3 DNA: TGTGCCAGCAGTGAATCTAGAAGGCTCTACGAGCAGTACTTC; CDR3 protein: CASSESRRLYEQYF